The subject of this entry is one TCR beta chain. V was shortened by 3 bases and J by 6 bases, with 11 bases between the two germline ends. The CDR3 totals 14 residues. In germline, CDR1 is LNHDA, CDR2 SQIVND (reference sequence). Original data processing: Amplified reference gene primers provided the basis for estimating nucleated cell counts. TCRdb keeps only in-frame clones here, not all; method: immunoSEQ multiplex PCR. V and J calls and clone size come straight from that table; D and trimming were deduced from the DNA. The sample lists about 220,000 clones; roughly four fifths were seen once. This sample is part of a study of blood T cell repertoires in COVID-19. Across the study: Spain, Italy and the United States supplied samples that represented acute and convalescent COVID-19.

The clonotype was recovered from a young woman who had recovered from COVID-19. The chain uses TRBV19 and TRBJ1-4, with D unresolved. Sequenced input: peripheral blood. CDR3 in DNA: TGTGCCAGTAGTATCACAGAGCAGCATGAAAAACTGTTTTTT. This translates into CASSITEQHEKLFF.